This TCR beta chain was documented in a study of shared clonotypes between healthy human individuals. Study results and limitations: Naive subsets tended to show greater estimated richness than memory subsets. Of the naive CD4 clonotypes, about 5% were shared across several donors.

The CDR3 has 11 residues. Trimming shortened V by 8 bases and J by 7 bases, and 9 bases separated the two germline ends. Looked up from germline, CDR1 is MNHNS and CDR2 is SASEGT. The naive CD8 population came from CD45RO-negative cells selected for CCR7, without terminally differentiated effector memory CD45RA+ cells. Sorted-subset replicate PCR reactions were performed with about 200 ng DNA, corresponding to about 32,000 T cell genomes. Method: immunoSEQ multiplex PCR; TCRdb's copy keeps in-frame clones and lacks some. Of around 1,900,000 clones in the sample, just over 90% were seen once. As to this clone: Antigen specificity is unknown.

The sample was naive CD8+ T cells from PBMCs. The clonotype originates from a man aged 18-30 years in good health. Some clones in this sample may be carry-over from other donors' samples. The chain has TRBV6-1 and TRBJ2-1; D remains ambiguous. The DNA for the CDR3 is TGTGCCAGCTTGAGCCGGAATGAGCAGTTCTTC. Amino acid sequence: CASLSRNEQFF.